The T cell receptor beta chain under discussion was sequenced for a study of OX40 agonist ivuxolimab in advanced cancers. To note about this clone: Its antigen is as yet unknown.

Clones were sequenced by immunoSEQ multiplex PCR, and TCRdb holds only the in-frame ones, with some missing. The repertoire includes fewer than 65,000 clones, about nine tenths of them detected once, and about 5.4% sits in the top ten. Study-wide results and limits: The study did not work out the antigen specificity of the expanded peripheral T cells. Those patients achieving a partial response at 0.1-3.0 mg/kg showed among the lowest clonal expansion.

The V and J ends lost 2 bases and 6 bases, in that order; junction bases with no gene match: 8. The CDR3 consists of 15 residues. The germline V gene has CDR1 MNHEY and CDR2 SVGAGI. The sample consisted of CD4+ or CD8+ T cells sorted from blood, taken in a trial of the OX40 agonist ivuxolimab. The chain recombines TRBV6-5 with TRBJ2-7; TRBD1 matches at 9 bases. The clonotype was recovered from an adult with an advanced solid tumor such as melanoma, head and neck, liver or kidney cancer. This chain's CDR3 is CASSYGGTGSLEQYF. The CDR3 DNA reads TGTGCCAGCAGTTACGGTGGGACAGGGTCTCTCGAGCAGTACTTC.